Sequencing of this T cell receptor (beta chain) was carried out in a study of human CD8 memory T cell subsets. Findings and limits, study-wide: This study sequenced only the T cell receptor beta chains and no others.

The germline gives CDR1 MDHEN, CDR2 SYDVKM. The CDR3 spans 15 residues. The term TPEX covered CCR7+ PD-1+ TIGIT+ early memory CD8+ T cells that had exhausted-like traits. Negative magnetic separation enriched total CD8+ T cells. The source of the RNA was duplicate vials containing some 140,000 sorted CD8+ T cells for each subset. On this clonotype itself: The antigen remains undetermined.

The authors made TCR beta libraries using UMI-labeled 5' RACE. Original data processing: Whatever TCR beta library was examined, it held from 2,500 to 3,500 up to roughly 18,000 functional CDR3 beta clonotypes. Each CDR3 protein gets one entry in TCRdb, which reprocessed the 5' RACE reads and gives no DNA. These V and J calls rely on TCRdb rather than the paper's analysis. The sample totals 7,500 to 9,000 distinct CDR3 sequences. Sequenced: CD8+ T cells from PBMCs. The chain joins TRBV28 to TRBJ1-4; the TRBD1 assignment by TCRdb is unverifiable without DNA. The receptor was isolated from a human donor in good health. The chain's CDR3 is CASSLLPGQNEKLFF. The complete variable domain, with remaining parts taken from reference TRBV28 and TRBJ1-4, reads DVKVTQSSRYLVKRTGEKVFLECVQDMDHENMFWYRQDPGLGLRLIYFSYDVKMKEKGDIPEGYSVSREKKERFSLILESASTNQTSMYLCASSLLPGQNEKLFFGSGTQLSVL.